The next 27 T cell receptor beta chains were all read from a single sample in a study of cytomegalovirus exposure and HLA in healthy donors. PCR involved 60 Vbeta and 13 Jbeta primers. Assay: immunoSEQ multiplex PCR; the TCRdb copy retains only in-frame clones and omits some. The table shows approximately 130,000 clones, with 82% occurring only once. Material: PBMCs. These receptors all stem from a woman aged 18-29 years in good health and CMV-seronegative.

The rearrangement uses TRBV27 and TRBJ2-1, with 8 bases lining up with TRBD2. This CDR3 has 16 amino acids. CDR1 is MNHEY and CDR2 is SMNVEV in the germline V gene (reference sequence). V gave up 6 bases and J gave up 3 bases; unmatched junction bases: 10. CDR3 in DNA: TGTGCCAGCAGCTCGGCAGGACTAGCCCTCTACAATGAGCAGTTCTTC. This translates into CASSSAGLALYNEQFF.

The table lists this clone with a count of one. The CDR3 DNA reads as TGTGCCAGCAGCTTAGGGGACAGGGTTGGTGAAAAACTGTTTTTT. Translated: CASSLGDRVGEKLFF. The J gene is TRBJ1-4, the V gene TRBV7-2; TRBD1 matches at 9 bases. V lost 1 base and J lost 7; bases outside the gene matches: 4. CDR3 length equals 15 residues. Per germline, CDR1 SGHTA and CDR2 FQGNSA. Variable domain in full (rest from reference TRBV7-2 and TRBJ1-4): GAGVSQSPSNKVTEKGKDVELRCDPISGHTALYWYRQSLGQGLEFLIYFQGNSAPDKSGLPSDRFSAERTGGSVSTLTIQRTQQEDSAVYLCASSLGDRVGEKLFFGSGTQLSVL.

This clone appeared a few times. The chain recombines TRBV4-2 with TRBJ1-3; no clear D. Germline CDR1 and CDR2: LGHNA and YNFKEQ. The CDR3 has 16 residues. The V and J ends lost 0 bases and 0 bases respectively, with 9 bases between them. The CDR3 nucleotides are TGTGCCAGCAGCCAAGATATCGAGCTCTCTGGAAACACCATATATTTT. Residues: CASSQDIELSGNTIYF.

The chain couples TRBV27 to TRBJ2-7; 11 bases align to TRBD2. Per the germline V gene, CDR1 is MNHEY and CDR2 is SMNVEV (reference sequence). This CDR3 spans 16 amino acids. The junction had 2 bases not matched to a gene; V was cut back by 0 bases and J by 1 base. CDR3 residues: CASSLSGLAVSYEQYF. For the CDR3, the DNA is TGTGCCAGCAGTTTATCGGGACTAGCGGTTTCCTACGAGCAGTACTTC.

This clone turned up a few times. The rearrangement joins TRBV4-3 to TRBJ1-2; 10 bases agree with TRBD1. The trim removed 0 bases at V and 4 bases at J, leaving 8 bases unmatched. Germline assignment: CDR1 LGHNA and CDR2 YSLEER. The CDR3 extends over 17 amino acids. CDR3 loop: CASSQDPGQGRLYGYTF. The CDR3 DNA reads TGCGCCAGCAGCCAAGATCCGGGACAGGGGCGCCTCTATGGCTACACCTTC.

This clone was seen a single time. The CDR3, as DNA: TGTGCCAGCAGCCTACTTGGTACTGGAAACACCATATATTTT. It codes for CASSLLGTGNTIYF. The chain uses TRBV5-4 and TRBJ1-3, with D hard to call. This CDR3 has 14 residues. Germline loops: CDR1 SGHNT, CDR2 YYREEE (reference sequence). V was trimmed by 4 bases and J by 2 bases, leaving 10 bases between them.

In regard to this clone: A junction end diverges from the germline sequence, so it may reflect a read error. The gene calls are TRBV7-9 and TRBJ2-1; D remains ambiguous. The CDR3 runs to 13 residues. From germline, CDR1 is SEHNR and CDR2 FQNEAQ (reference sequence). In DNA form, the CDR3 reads TGTACCAGCAGCCAGCTAGTCTACAATGAGCAGTTCTTC. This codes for CTSSQLVYNEQFF. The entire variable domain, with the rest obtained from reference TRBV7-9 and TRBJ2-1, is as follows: DTGVSQNPRHKITKRGQNVTFRCDPISEHNRLYWYRQTLGQGPEFLTYFQNEAQLEKSRLLSDRFSAERPKGSFSTLEIQRTEQGDSAMYLCTSSQLVYNEQFFGPGTRLTVL.

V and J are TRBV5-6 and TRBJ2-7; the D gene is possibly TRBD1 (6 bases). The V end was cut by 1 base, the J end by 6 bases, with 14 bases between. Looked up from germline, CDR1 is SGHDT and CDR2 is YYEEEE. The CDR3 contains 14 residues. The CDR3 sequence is CASSLQPTGTEQYF. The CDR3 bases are TGTGCCAGCAGCTTGCAGCCCACAGGGACCGAGCAGTACTTC.

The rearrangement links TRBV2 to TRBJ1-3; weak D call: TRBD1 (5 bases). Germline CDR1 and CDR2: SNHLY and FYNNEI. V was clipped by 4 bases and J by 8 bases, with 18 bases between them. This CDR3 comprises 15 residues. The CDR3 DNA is TGTGCCAGCAGTGGGGGGGATCGGGCCGCGGACACCATATATTTT. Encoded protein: CASSGGDRAADTIYF.

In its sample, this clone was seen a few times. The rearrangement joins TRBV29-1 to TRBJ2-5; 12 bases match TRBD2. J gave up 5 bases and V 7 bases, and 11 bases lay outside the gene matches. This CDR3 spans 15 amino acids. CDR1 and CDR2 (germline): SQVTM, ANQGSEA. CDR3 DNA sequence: TGCAGCGCCCCCCCCGGACTAGCGGGATGCGAGACCCAGTACTTC. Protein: CSAPPGLAGCETQYF.

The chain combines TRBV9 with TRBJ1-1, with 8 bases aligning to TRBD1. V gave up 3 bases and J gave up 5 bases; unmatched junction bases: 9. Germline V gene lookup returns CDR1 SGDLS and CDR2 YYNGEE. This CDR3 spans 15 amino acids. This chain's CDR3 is CASSALQGDRTEAFF. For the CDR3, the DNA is TGTGCCAGCAGCGCCCTACAGGGGGACCGGACTGAAGCTTTCTTT.

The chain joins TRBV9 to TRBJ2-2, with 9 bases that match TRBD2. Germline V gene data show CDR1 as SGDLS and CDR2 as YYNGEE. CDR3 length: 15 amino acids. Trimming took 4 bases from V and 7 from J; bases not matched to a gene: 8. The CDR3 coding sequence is TGTGCCAGCAGCTGGTTAGCGGGGGAAGGCGGGGAGCTGTTTTTT. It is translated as CASSWLAGEGGELFF.

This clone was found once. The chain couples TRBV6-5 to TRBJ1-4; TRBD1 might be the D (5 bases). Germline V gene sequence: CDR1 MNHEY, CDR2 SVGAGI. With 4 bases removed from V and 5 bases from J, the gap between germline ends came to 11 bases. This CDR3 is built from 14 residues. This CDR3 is CASSSGITNEKLFF. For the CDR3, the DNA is TGTGCCAGCAGTTCAGGGATTACGAATGAAAAACTGTTTTTT.

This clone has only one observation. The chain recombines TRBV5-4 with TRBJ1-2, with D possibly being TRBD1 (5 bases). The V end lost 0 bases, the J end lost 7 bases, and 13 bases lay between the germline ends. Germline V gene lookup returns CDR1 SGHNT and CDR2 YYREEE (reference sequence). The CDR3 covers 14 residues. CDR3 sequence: CASSLGQGYSGYTF. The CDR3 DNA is TGTGCCAGCAGCTTGGGGCAGGGATACTCTGGCTACACCTTC.

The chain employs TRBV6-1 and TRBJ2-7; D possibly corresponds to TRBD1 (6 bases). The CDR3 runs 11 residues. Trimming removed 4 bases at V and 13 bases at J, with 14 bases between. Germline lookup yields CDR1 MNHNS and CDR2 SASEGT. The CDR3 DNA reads TGTGCCAGCAGTGGGTGGACAGCCGGATACTTC. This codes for CASSGWTAGYF.

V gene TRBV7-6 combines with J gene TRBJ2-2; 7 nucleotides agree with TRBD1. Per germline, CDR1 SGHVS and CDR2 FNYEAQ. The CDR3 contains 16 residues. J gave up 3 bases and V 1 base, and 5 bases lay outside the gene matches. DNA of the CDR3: TGTGCCAGCAGCTTAGAACAGGGGCGATACACCGGGGAGCTGTTTTTT. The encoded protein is CASSLEQGRYTGELFF. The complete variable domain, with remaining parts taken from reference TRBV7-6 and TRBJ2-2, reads GAGVSQSPRYKVTKRGQDVALRCDPISGHVSLYWYRQALGQGPEFLTYFNYEAQQDKSGLPNDRFSAERPEGSISTLTIQRTEQRDSAMYRCASSLEQGRYTGELFFGEGSRLTVL.

This CDR3 reads CASSVLADNTGELFF. CDR3 sequence (DNA): TGTGCCAGCAGCGTCTTAGCGGATAACACCGGGGAGCTGTTTTTT. The chain employs TRBV9 and TRBJ2-2; TRBD2 might be the D (6 bases). Germline lookup yields CDR1 SGDLS and CDR2 YYNGEE. Trimming cost V 2 bases and J 2 bases, with 10 bases left between them. There are 15 residues in the CDR3. The whole variable domain, filled in from reference TRBV9 and TRBJ2-2, reads DSGVTQTPKHLITATGQRVTLRCSPRSGDLSVYWYQQSLDQGLQFLIQYYNGEERAKGNILERFSAQQFPDLHSELNLSSLELGDSALYFCASSVLADNTGELFFGEGSRLTVL.

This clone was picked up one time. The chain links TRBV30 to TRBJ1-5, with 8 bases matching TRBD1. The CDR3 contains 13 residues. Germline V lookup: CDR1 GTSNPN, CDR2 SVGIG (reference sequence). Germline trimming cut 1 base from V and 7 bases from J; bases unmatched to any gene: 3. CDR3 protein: CAWSDRQGQPQHF. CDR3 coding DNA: TGTGCCTGGAGTGACCGACAGGGGCAGCCCCAGCATTTT.

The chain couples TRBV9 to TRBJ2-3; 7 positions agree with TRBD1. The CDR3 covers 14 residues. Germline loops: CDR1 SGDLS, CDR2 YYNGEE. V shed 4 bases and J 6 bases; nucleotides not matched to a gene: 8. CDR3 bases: TGTGCCAGCAGCCCGGGACAGCCCGGGGATACGCAGTATTTT. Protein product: CASSPGQPGDTQYF. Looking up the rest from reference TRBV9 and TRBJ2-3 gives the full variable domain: DSGVTQTPKHLITATGQRVTLRCSPRSGDLSVYWYQQSLDQGLQFLIQYYNGEERAKGNILERFSAQQFPDLHSELNLSSLELGDSALYFCASSPGQPGDTQYFGPGTRLTVL.

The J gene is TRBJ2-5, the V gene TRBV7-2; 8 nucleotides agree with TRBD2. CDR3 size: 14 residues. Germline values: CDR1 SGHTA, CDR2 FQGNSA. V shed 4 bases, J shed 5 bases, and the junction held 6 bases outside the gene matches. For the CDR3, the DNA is TGTGCCAGCAGCTATAGCGGGGCAAGGGAGACCCAGTACTTC. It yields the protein CASSYSGARETQYF.

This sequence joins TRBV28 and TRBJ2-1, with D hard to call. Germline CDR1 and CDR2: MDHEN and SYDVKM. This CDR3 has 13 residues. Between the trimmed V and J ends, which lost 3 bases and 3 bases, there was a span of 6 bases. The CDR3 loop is CASSFAYYNEQFF. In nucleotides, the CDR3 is TGTGCCAGCAGTTTTGCCTACTACAATGAGCAGTTCTTC.

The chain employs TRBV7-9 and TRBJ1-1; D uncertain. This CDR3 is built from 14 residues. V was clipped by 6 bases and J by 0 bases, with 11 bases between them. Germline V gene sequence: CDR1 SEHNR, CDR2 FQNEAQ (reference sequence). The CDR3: CASSPPGVNTEAFF. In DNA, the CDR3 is TGTGCCAGCAGTCCACCGGGAGTGAACACTGAAGCTTTCTTT.

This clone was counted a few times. CDR3 nucleotide sequence: TGCGCCAGCAGCCTGATGGCGGGGGGGGCCATTTCGACGCAGTATTTT. Translating gives CASSLMAGGAISTQYF. V and J are TRBV4-1 and TRBJ2-3, with 9 nucleotides matching TRBD2. The CDR3 spans 16 residues. V was pared by 4 bases and J by 9 bases, with 14 bases of the junction left unmatched. Looked up from germline, CDR1 is MGHRA and CDR2 is YSYEKL.

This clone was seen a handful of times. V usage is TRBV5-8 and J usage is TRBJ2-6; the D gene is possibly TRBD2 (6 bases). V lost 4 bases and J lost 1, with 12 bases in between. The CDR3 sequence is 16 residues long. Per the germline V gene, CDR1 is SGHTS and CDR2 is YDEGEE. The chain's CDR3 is CASSLGLSSGANVLTF. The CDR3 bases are TGTGCCAGCAGCCTGGGACTGAGTTCTGGGGCCAACGTCCTGACTTTC. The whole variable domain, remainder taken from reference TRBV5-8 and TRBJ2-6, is EAGVTQSPTHLIKTRGQQATLRCSPISGHTSVYWYQQALGLGLQFLLWYDEGEERNRGNFPPRFSGRQFPNYSSELNVNALELEDSALYLCASSLGLSSGANVLTFGAGSRLTVL.

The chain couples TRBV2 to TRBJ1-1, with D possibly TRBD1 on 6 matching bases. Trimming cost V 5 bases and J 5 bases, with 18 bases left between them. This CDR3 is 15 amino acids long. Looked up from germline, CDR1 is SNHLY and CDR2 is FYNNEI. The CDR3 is CASSSREGGVTEAFF. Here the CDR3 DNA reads TGTGCCAGCAGTTCCCGCGAAGGGGGGGTGACTGAAGCTTTCTTT.

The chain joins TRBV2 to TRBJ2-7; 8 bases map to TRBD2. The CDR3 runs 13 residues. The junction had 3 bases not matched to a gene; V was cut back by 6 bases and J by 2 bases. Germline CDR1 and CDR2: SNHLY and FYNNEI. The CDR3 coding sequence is TGTGCCAGCAGCAGCGGGAGACCCTACGAGCAGTACTTC. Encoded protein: CASSSGRPYEQYF.

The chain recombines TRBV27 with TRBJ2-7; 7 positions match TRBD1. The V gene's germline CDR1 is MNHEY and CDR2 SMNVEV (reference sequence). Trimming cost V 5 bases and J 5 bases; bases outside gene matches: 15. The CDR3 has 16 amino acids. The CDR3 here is CASSKQGIPIVDEQYF. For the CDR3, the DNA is TGTGCCAGCAGTAAACAGGGGATTCCCATCGTTGACGAGCAGTACTTC.